This TCR beta chain was recovered during a study of blood T cell repertoires in COVID-19. Looking at the study overall: The cDNA or gDNA used as material had been derived from T cells, B-cell-depleted T cells, or PBMCs.

This CDR3 is 16 amino acids long. CDR1 and CDR2 from the germline V gene are SGHNT and YYREEE (reference sequence). With V trimmed by 0 bases and J by 4 bases, 4 bases remained unmatched. Authors' analysis steps: Using reference gene primer amplification, nucleated cell counts were estimated. Method: immunoSEQ multiplex PCR; TCRdb's copy keeps in-frame clones and lacks some. The DNA was the basis for D and trimming; V, J and clone size are from that table. The table lists 90,000 to 120,000 clones, 70% to 90% of them singletons. This chain joins TRBV5-4 and TRBJ1-6, with 7 bases that match TRBD1. The sequenced sample consisted of peripheral blood. This receptor was taken from a man in his forties or fifties with active or convalescent COVID-19. DNA of the CDR3: TGTGCCAGCAGCTTGGAGGGGGCGCAGTATAATTCACCCCTCCACTTT. This sequence encodes CASSLEGAQYNSPLHF.